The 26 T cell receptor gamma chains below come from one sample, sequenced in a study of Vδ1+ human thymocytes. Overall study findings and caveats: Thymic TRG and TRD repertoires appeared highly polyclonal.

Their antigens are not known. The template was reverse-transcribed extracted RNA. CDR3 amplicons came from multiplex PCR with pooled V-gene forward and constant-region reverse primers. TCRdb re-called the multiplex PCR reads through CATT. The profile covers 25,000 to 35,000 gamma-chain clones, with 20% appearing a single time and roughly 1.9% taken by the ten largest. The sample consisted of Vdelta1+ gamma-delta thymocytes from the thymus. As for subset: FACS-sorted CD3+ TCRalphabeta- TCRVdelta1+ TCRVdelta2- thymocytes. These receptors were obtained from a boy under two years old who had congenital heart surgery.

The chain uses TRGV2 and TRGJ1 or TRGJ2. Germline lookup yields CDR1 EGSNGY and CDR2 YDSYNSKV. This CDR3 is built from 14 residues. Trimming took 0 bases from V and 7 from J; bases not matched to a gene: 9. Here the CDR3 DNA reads TGTGCCACCTGGGACGGGCTCTTGCGGTATAAGAAACTCTTT. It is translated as CATWDGLLRYKKLF.

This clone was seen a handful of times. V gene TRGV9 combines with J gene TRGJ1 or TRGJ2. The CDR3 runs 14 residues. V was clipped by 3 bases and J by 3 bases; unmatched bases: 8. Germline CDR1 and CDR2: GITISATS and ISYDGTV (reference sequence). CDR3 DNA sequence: TGTGCCTTGTGGGAGCCTTTAGCTTATTATAAGAAACTCTTT. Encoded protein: CALWEPLAYYKKLF.

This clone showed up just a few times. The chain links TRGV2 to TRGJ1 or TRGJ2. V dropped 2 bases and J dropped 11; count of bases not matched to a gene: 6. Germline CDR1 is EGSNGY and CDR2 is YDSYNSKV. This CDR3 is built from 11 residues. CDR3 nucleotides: TGTGCCACCTGGGACGTCCTGCAGAAACTCTTT. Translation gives CATWDVLQKLF.

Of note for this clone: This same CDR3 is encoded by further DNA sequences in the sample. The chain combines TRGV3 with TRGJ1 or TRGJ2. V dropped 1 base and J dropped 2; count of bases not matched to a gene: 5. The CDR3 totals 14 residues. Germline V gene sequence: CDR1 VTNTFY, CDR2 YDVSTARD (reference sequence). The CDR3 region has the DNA TGTGCCACCTGGGACAGATTAGATTATTATAAGAAACTCTTT. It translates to CATWDRLDYYKKLF.

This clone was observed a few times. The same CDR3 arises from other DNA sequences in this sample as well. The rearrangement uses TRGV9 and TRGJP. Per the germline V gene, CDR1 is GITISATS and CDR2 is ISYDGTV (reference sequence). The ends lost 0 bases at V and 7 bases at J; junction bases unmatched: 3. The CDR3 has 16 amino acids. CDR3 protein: CALWEVEELGKKIKVF. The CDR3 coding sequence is TGTGCCTTGTGGGAGGTGGAGGAGTTGGGCAAAAAAATCAAGGTATTT.

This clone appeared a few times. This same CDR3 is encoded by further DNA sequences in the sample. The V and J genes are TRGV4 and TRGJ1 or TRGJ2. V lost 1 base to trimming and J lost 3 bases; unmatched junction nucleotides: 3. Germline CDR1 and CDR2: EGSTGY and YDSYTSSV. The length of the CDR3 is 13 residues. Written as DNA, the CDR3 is TGTGCCACCTGGGATGGCAGTTATTATAAGAAACTCTTT. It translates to CATWDGSYYKKLF.

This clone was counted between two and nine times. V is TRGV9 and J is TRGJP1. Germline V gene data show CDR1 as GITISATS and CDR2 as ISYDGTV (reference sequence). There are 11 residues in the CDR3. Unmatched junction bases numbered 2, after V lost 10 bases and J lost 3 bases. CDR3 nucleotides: TGTGCCTTATCCACTGGTTGGTTCAAGATATTT. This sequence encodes CALSTGWFKIF.

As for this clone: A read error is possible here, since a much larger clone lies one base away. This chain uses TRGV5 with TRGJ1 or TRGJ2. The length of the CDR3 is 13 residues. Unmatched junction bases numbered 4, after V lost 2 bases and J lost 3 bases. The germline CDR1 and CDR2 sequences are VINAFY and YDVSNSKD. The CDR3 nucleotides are TGTGCCACCTGGGACACGCCTTATTATAAGAAACTCTTT. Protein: CATWDTPYYKKLF.

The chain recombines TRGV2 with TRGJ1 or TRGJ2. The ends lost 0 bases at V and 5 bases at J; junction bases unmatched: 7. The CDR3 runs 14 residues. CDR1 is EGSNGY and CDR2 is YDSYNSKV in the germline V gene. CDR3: CATWDGPVDYKKLF. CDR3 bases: TGTGCCACCTGGGACGGGCCAGTGGATTATAAGAAACTCTTT.

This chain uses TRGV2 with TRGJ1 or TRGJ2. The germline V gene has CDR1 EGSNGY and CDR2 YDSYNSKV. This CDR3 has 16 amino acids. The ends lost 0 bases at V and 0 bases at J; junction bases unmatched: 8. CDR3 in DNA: TGTGCCACCTGGGACGGGCTCCCATCGAATTATTATAAGAAACTCTTT. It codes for CATWDGLPSNYYKKLF.

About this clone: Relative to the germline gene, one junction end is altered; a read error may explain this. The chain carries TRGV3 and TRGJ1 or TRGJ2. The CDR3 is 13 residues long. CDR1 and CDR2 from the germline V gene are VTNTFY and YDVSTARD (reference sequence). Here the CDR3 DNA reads TGTGCCACCTGGGACCCGCGTTATGATAAGAAACTCTTT. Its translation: CATWDPRYDKKLF.

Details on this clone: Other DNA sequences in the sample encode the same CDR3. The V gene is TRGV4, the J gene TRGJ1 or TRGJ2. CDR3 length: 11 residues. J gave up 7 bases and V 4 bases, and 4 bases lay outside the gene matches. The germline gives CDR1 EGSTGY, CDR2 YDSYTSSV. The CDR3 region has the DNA TGTGCCACCTGGGAGGGGTATAAGAAACTCTTT. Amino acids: CATWEGYKKLF.

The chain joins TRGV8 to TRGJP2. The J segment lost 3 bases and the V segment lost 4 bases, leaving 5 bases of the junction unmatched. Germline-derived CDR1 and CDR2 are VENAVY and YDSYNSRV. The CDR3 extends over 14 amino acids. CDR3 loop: CATWDPRSDWIKTF. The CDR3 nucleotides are TGTGCCACCTGGGACCCACGTAGTGATTGGATCAAGACGTTT.

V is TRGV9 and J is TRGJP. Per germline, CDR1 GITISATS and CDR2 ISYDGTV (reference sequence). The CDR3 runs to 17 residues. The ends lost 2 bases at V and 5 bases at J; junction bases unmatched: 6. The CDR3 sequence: CALWEARKELGKKIKVF. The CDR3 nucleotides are TGTGCCTTGTGGGAGGCTCGGAAAGAGTTGGGCAAAAAAATCAAGGTATTT.

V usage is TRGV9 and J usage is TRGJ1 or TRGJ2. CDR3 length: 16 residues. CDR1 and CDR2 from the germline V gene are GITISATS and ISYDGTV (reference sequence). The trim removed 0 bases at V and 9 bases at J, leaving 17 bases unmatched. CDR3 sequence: CALWEVQIRSGAKKLF. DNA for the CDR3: TGTGCCTTGTGGGAGGTGCAAATACGGTCGGGGGCTAAGAAACTCTTT.

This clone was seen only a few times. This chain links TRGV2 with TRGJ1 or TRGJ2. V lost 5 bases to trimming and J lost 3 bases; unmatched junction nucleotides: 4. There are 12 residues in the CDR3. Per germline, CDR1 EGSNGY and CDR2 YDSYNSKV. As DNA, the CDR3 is TGTGCCACCTGGGGGGGTTATTATAAGAAACTCTTT. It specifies CATWGGYYKKLF.

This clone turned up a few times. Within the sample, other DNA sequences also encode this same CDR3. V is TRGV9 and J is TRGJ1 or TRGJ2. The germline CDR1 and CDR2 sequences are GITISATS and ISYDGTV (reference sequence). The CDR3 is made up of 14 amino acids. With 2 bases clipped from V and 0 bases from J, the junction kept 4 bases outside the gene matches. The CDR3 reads CALWEGTNYYKKLF. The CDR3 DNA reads TGTGCCTTGTGGGAGGGTACGAATTATTATAAGAAACTCTTT.

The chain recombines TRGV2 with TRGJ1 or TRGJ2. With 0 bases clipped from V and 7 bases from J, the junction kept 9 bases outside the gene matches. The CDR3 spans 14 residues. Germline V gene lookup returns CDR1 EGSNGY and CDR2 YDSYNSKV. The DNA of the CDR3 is TGTGCCACCTGGGACGGGCCAGGTATATATAAGAAACTCTTT. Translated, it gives CATWDGPGIYKKLF.

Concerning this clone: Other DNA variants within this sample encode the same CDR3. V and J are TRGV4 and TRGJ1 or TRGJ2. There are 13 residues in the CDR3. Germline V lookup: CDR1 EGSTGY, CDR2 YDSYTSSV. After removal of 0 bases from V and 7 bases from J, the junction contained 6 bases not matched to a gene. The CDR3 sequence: CATWDGGGYKKLF. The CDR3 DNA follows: TGTGCCACCTGGGATGGGGGGGGGTATAAGAAACTCTTT.

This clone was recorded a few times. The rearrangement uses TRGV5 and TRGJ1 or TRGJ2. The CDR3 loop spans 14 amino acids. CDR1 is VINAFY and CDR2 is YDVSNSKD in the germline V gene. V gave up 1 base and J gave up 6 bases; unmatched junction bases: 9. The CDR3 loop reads CATWDSLTGYKKLF. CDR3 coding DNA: TGTGCCACCTGGGACAGTTTAACGGGTTATAAGAAACTCTTT.

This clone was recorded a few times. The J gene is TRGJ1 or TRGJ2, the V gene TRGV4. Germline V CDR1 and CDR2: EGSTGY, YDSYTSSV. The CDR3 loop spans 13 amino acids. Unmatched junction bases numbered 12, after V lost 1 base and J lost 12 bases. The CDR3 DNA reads TGTGCCACCTGGGATGGCCCAAGGTGTGGGAAACTCTTT. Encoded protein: CATWDGPRCGKLF.

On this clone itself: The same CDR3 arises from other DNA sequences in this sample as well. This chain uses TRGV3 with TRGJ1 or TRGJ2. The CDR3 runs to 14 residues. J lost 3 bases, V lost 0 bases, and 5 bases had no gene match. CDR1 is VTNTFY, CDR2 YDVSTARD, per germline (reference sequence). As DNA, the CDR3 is TGTGCCACCTGGGACAGGCGTTCTTATTATAAGAAACTCTTT. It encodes CATWDRRSYYKKLF.

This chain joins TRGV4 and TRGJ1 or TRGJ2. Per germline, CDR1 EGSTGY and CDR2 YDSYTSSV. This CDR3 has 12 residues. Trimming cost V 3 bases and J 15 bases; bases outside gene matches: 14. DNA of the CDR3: TGTGCCACCTGGGATCGAATGTCTTACTCACTCTTT. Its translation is CATWDRMSYSLF.

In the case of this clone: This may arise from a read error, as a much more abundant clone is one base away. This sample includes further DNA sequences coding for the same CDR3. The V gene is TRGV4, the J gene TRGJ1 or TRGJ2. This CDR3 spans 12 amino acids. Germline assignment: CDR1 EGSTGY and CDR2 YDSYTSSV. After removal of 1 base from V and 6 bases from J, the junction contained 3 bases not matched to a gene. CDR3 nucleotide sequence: TGTGCCACCTGGGATGGCCCTTATAAGAAACTCTTT. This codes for CATWDGPYKKLF.

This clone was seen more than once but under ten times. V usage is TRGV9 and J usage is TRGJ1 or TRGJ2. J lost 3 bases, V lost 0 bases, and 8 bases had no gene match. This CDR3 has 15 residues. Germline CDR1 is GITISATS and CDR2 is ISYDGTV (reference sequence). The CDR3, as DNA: TGTGCCTTGTGGGAGGTGCTAGAATTTTATTATAAGAAACTCTTT. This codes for CALWEVLEFYYKKLF.

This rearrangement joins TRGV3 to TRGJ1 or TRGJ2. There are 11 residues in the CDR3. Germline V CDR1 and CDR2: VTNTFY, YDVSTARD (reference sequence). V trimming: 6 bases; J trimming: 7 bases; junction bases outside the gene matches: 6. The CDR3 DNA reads TGTGCCACCTGGACGGGGTATAAGAAACTCTTT. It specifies CATWTGYKKLF.